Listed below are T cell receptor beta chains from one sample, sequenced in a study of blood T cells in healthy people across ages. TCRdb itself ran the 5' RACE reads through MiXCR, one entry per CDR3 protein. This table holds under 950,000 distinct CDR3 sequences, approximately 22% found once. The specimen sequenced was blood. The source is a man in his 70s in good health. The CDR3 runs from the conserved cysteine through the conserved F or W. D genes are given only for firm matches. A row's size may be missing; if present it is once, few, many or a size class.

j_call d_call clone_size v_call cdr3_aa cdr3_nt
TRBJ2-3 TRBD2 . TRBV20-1 CSALAGAPDTQYF TGCAGTGCTCTAGCGGGGGCTCCAGATACGCAGTATTTT
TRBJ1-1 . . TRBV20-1 CSARFRTGTEAFF TGCAGTGCTAGATTCCGGACTGGGACTGAAGCTTTCTTT
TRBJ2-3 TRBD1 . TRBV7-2 CASSLATRTGPDTQYF TGTGCCAGCAGCTTAGCGACGAGGACAGGCCCAGATACGCAGTATTTT
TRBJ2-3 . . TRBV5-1 CASSFRGVYTDTQYF TGCGCCAGCAGCTTCCGAGGGGTCTACACAGATACGCAGTATTTT
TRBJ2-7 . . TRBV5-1 CASSSSGTNEQYF TGCGCCAGCAGTTCATCAGGCACTAACGAGCAGTACTTC
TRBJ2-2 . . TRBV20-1 CSATSGGLNTGELFF TGCAGTGCCACCTCGGGGGGCCTGAACACCGGGGAGCTGTTTTTT
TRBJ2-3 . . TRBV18 CASSPNPDTQCF TGTGCCAGCTCACCAAATCCGGATACGCAGTGTTTT
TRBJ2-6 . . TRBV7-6 CASSSLDGSSGANVLTF TGTGCCAGCAGCTCCCTGGACGGTAGCTCTGGGGCCAACGTCCTGACTTTC
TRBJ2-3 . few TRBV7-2 CASSLAGAASDTQYF TGTGCCAGCAGCTTAGCGGGGGCGGCATCAGATACGCAGTATTTT
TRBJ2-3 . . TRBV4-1 CASSQDGLAKDTQYF TGCGCCAGCAGCCAAGATGGTCTAGCGAAAGATACGCAGTATTTT
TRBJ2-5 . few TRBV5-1 CASSRRAGETQYF TGCGCCAGCAGTAGACGGGCTGGAGAGACCCAGTACTTC
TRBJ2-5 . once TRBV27 CASSLSRDGRETQYF TGTGCCAGCAGTTTATCCAGGGACGGGCGGGAGACCCAGTACTTC
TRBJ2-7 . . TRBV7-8 CASSASLRGEQYF TGTGCCAGCAGCGCCAGCCTGAGGGGCGAGCAGTACTTC
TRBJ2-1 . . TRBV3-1 CASSPGPAGGNEQFF TGTGCCAGCAGCCCGGGACCAGCGGGTGGGAATGAGCAGTTCTTC
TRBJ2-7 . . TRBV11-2 CASSLVRDYEQYF TGTGCCAGCAGCTTAGTACGGGACTACGAGCAGTACTTC
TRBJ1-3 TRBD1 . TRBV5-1 CASSFGQGGNTIYF TGCGCCAGCAGCTTCGGACAGGGAGGAAACACCATATATTTT
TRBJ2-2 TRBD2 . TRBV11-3 CASSIRDYDTGELFF TGTGCCAGCAGCATCCGGGACTATGACACCGGGGAGCTGTTTTTT
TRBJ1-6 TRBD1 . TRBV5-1 CASMLRPDLTGPNSPLHF TGCGCCAGCATGCTCCGTCCCGATTTGACAGGGCCGAATTCACCCCTCCACTTT
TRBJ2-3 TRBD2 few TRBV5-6 CASSLWTSGRTDTQYF TGTGCCAGCAGCCTCTGGACTAGCGGTCGCACAGATACGCAGTATTTT
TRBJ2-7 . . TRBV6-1 CASELRGYSYEQYF TGTGCCAGCGAACTCAGGGGCTACTCCTACGAGCAGTACTTC
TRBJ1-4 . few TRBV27 CASSLRGGRVYEKLFF TGTGCCAGCAGTTTAAGAGGAGGCAGGGTTTATGAAAAACTGTTTTTT
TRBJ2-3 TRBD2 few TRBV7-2 CASSLNPGGSTDTQYF TGTGCCAGCAGCTTAAACCCGGGGGGGAGCACAGATACGCAGTATTTT
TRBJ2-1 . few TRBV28 CASSTSLGGNKAQFF TGTGCCAGCAGTACCAGTCTGGGGGGAAACAAAGCGCAGTTCTTC
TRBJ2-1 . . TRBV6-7 CASSLTDTRSYNEQFF TGTGCCAGCAGTTTAACGGACACCCGCTCCTACAATGAGCAGTTCTTC
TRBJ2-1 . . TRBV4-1 CASSQGTTSRRGGKNEQFF TGCGCTAGCAGCCAAGGGACAACCTCTCGACGGGGAGGGAAAAATGAGCAGTTCTTC
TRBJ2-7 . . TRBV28 CASSLRGREVTYEQYF TGTGCCAGCAGTTTAAGGGGCAGGGAGGTAACCTACGAGCAGTACTTC
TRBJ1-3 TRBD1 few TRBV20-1 CSAPDREAGNTIYF TGCAGTGCACCGGACAGGGAGGCTGGAAACACCATATATTTT
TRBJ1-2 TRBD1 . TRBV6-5 CASSKPGTAFYGYTF TGTGCCAGCAGCAAACCCGGGACAGCCTTCTATGGCTACACCTTC
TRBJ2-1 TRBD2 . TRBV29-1 CSVELAGVHNEQFF TGCAGCGTTGAACTAGCGGGGGTGCACAATGAGCAGTTCTTC
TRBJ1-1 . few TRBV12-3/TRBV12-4 CASSLRGLAEAFF TGTGCCAGCAGTTTAAGGGGCTTGGCTGAAGCTTTCTTT
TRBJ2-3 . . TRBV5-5 CASSFSRLHTDTQYF TGTGCCAGCAGCTTTTCGCGCCTACACACAGATACGCAGTATTTT
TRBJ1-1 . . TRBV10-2 CASSESGGGNTEAFF TGCGCCAGCAGTGAAAGTGGGGGTGGGAACACTGAAGCTTTCTTT
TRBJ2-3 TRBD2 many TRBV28 CATEREGTDTQYF TGTGCCACCGAGCGGGAGGGCACAGATACGCAGTATTTT
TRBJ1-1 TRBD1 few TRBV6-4 CASTKDRDISEAFF TGTGCCAGCACTAAGGACAGGGATATTTCTGAAGCTTTCTTT
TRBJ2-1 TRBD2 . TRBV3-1 CASSPSGVPSGEQFF TGTGCCAGCAGCCCGAGCGGGGTCCCGTCGGGTGAGCAGTTCTTC
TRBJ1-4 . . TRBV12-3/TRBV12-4 CASSLGQHVGKLFF TGTGCCAGCAGTTTAGGGCAGCATGTGGGAAAACTGTTTTTT
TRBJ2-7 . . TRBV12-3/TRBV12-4 CASSPGVSRDKYYEQYF TGTGCCAGCAGCCCGGGGGTGTCGCGGGACAAATATTACGAGCAGTACTTC
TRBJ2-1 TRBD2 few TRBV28 CASRPYFSRGANNEQFF TGTGCCAGCAGACCCTACTTCTCGCGGGGGGCAAACAATGAGCAGTTCTTC
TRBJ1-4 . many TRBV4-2 CASSQDQGREGNEKLFF TGTGCCAGCAGCCAAGACCAGGGTCGGGAGGGGAATGAAAAACTGTTTTTT
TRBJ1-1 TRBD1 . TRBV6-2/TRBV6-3 CASYDRDRNTEAFF TGTGCCAGCTACGACCGGGACAGAAACACTGAAGCTTTCTTT
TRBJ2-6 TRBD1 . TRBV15 CATSRDLTGFNSGANVLTF TGTGCCACCAGCAGAGATTTGACAGGGTTTAACTCTGGGGCCAACGTCCTGACTTTC
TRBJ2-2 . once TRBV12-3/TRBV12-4 CASSLNYNTGELFF TGTGCCAGCAGTTTGAACTACAACACCGGGGAGCTGTTTTTT
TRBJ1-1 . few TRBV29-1 CSVEGGYTEAFF TGCAGCGTTGAAGGGGGGTACACTGAAGCTTTCTTT
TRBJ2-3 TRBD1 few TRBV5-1 CASSVKGATDTQYF TGCGCCAGCAGCGTTAAGGGGGCCACAGATACGCAGTATTTT
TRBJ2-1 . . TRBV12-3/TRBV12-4 CASGNSYNEQFF TGTGCCAGCGGAAACTCCTACAATGAGCAGTTCTTC
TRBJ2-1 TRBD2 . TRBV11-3 CASTFSSGGDNEQFF TGTGCCAGCACTTTTTCTAGCGGGGGGGACAATGAGCAGTTCTTC
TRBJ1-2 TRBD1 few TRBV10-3 CAIRGTGLSGYTF TGTGCCATCAGGGGGACAGGGCTGAGTGGCTACACCTTC
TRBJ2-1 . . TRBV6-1 CASSPQSYSYNEQFF TGTGCCAGCAGTCCCCAGTCGTACTCCTACAATGAGCAGTTCTTC
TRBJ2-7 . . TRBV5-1 CASSLEVGTYEQYF TGCGCCAGCAGCTTGGAGGTAGGCACCTACGAGCAGTACTTC
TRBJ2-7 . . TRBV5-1 CASSPLLRRATEQYF TGCGCCAGCAGCCCCCTACTCCGTCGGGCCACCGAGCAGTACTTC
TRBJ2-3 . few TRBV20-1 CSASRQAASTDTQYF TGCAGTGCTAGCCGGCAGGCCGCCTCCACAGATACGCAGTATTTT